The 21 T cell receptor beta chains presented below share a single source sample, sequenced in a study of persistence of HIV-infected CD4 T cells. This nonspecific control used anti-CD3/anti-CD28 bead stimulation of CD4+ T cells. Responding CD4+ T cells were sorted by upregulation of both CD40 ligand and CD69. Antigen specificity for these receptors is unknown. The libraries were made with immunoSEQ version 4 in survey mode. The repertoire was sequenced with immunoSEQ multiplex PCR; TCRdb's copy has only in-frame clones and lacks some. The sample holds about 46,000 clones, approximately 90% seen once. The sequenced sample was CD4+ T cells sorted from PBMCs after approximately 19-hour stimulation, obtained from a patient who received antiretroviral therapy. These receptor sequences come from an adult woman with HIV who was CMV-seropositive.

This chain links TRBV5-5 with TRBJ1-5; D call uncertain. Between the trimmed V and J ends, which lost 2 bases and 2 bases, there was a span of 20 bases. This CDR3 comprises 18 residues. Germline V gene data show CDR1 as SGHKS and CDR2 as YYEKEE (reference sequence). This CDR3 is CASSLGPSRTYGNQPQHF. DNA for the CDR3: TGTGCCAGCAGCTTAGGACCCAGCAGAACTTATGGCAATCAGCCCCAGCATTTT.

This clone was seen once. V is TRBV29-1 and J is TRBJ1-1, with TRBD1 matching 10 bases. From germline, CDR1 is SQVTM and CDR2 ANQGSEA. J gave up 6 bases and V 8 bases, and 9 bases lay outside the gene matches. The CDR3 is 13 residues long. The CDR3 DNA reads TGCAGCTTCCGCCGGGACAGGGGTGCTGAAGCTTTCTTT. Protein product: CSFRRDRGAEAFF.

The rearrangement links TRBV29-1 to TRBJ1-2; no clear D. Looked up from germline, CDR1 is SQVTM and CDR2 is ANQGSEA. Trimming took 4 bases from V and 0 from J, leaving 3 bases between them. The CDR3 loop spans 11 amino acids. This CDR3 reads CSVATNYGYTF. The DNA of the CDR3 is TGCAGCGTTGCGACTAACTATGGCTACACCTTC.

The rearrangement links TRBV5-1 to TRBJ2-2; possibly TRBD1 for D (6 bases). The ends were cut back, 8 bases at V and 1 base at J, with 12 bases in the middle. This CDR3 is 14 amino acids long. Germline-derived CDR1 and CDR2 are SGHRS and YFSETQ. CDR3 region: CASEKGQNTGELFF. CDR3 nucleotide sequence: TGCGCCAGTGAGAAGGGACAGAACACCGGGGAGCTGTTTTTT.

The V gene is TRBV4-1, the J gene TRBJ2-5, with no clear D. The V and J ends lost 0 bases and 1 base respectively, with 9 bases between them. Germline lookup yields CDR1 MGHRA and CDR2 YSYEKL. The CDR3 spans 15 residues. The CDR3 sequence is CASSQDLRTQETQYF. The CDR3 coding sequence is TGCGCCAGCAGCCAAGATTTACGGACCCAAGAGACCCAGTACTTC.

This clone was seen a single time. This chain links TRBV11-3 with TRBJ2-1; D tentatively fits TRBD1 or TRBD2 (6 bases each). V lost 7 bases to trimming and J lost 0 bases, with 10 bases between them. Germline values: CDR1 SGHNT, CDR2 YENEEA. The CDR3 length is 14 residues. CDR3 coding DNA: TGTGCCAGCAAAAAGGGGGGCTCCTACAATGAGCAGTTCTTC. It codes for CASKKGGSYNEQFF.

This clone has a single count. This rearrangement joins TRBV6-6 to TRBJ2-7; D is perhaps TRBD1 or TRBD2 (5 bases each). The CDR3 totals 14 residues. With 11 bases removed from V and 4 bases from J, the gap between germline ends came to 21 bases. Per the germline V gene, CDR1 is MNHNY and CDR2 is SVGAGI (reference sequence). The CDR3 is CASYGAGTNYEQYF. Here the CDR3 DNA reads TGTGCCTCATACGGGGCCGGGACCAATTACGAGCAGTACTTC.

The chain joins TRBV9 to TRBJ1-1; possibly TRBD1 for D (5 bases). Germline V gives CDR1 SGDLS, CDR2 YYNGEE. V was shortened by 4 bases and J by 3 bases, with 16 bases between the two germline ends. The CDR3 sequence is 15 residues long. CDR3 coding DNA: TGTGCCAGCAGCCTCCGGGTGGGGCGGGACACTGAAGCTTTCTTT. It specifies CASSLRVGRDTEAFF.

This chain connects TRBV3-1 (or the pseudogene TRBV3-2) to TRBJ1-1; D is undetermined. CDR3 size: 12 residues. Deletions cut 4 bases from V and 1 base from J, with 4 bases between. Germline values: CDR1 LGHDT, CDR2 YNNKEL (reference sequence). The CDR3 reads CASSPSNTEAFF. CDR3 coding DNA: TGTGCCAGCAGCCCTTCGAACACTGAAGCTTTCTTT.

This clone is a singleton in its sample. V gene TRBV5-4 combines with J gene TRBJ2-7; unclear D gene. The length of the CDR3 is 14 residues. Trimming cost V 0 bases and J 2 bases, with 9 bases left between them. Germline values: CDR1 SGHNT, CDR2 YYREEE (reference sequence). This chain's CDR3 is CASSLGHPPYEQYF. DNA for the CDR3: TGTGCCAGCAGCTTGGGACACCCCCCCTACGAGCAGTACTTC.

This chain joins TRBV7-4 and TRBJ2-7, with no clear D. The CDR3 is 13 amino acids. The V end lost 5 bases, the J end lost 6 bases, and 14 bases lay between the germline ends. Germline-derived CDR1 and CDR2 are SGHVT and SQSDAQ. CDR3 region: CASSRFTVGEQYF. The CDR3 bases are TGTGCCAGCAGCCGTTTTACTGTAGGCGAGCAGTACTTC.

V usage is TRBV27 and J usage is TRBJ2-5, with 9 nucleotides matching TRBD2. J lost 7 bases, V lost 6 bases, and 15 bases had no gene match. CDR1 is MNHEY, CDR2 SMNVEV, per germline (reference sequence). This CDR3 contains 16 residues. DNA for the CDR3: TGTGCCAGCAGGCAAAAAGCTAGCGGGGATAAAGGGACCCAGTACTTC. Its translation is CASRQKASGDKGTQYF.

J is TRBJ2-2 and V is TRBV29-1, with D tentatively TRBD1 (5 bases). This CDR3 is built from 14 residues. Germline-derived CDR1 and CDR2 are SQVTM and ANQGSEA. The ends were cut back, 6 bases at V and 4 bases at J, with 15 bases in the middle. CDR3 region: CSVRPSGLTGELFF. The CDR3 nucleotides read TGCAGCGTCCGACCCTCAGGGCTCACCGGGGAGCTGTTTTTT.

V is TRBV2 and J is TRBJ1-4; 7 nucleotides agree with TRBD1. Per germline, CDR1 SNHLY and CDR2 FYNNEI. The trim removed 0 bases at V and 4 bases at J, leaving 5 bases unmatched. The CDR3 covers 16 residues. The CDR3 DNA is TGTGCCAGCAGTGAAGCGCAGACAGGGCTTAATGAAAAACTGTTTTTT. Its protein product is CASSEAQTGLNEKLFF. Based on the CDR3 plus reference TRBV2 and TRBJ1-4, the full variable domain is EPEVTQTPSHQVTQMGQEVILRCVPISNHLYFYWYRQILGQKVEFLVSFYNNEISEKSEIFDDQFSVERPDGSNFTLKIRSTKLEDSAMYFCASSEAQTGLNEKLFFGSGTQLSVL.

V usage is TRBV28 and J usage is TRBJ2-7; D might be TRBD2 (6 bases). CDR1 and CDR2 (germline): MDHEN, SYDVKM. V lost 3 bases and J lost 0, with 9 bases in between. The CDR3 spans 14 residues. The CDR3 reads CASSFGTGSYEQYF. CDR3 sequence (DNA): TGTGCCAGCAGTTTCGGGACTGGCTCCTACGAGCAGTACTTC.

The chain carries TRBV29-1 and TRBJ2-4; D not certain. The length of the CDR3 is 14 residues. Looked up from germline, CDR1 is SQVTM and CDR2 is ANQGSEA. V was shortened by 1 base and J by 3 bases, with 10 bases between the two germline ends. The DNA of the CDR3 is TGCAGCGTTGAAGGCGGAGAGGACAAAAACATTCAGTACTTC. Amino acid sequence: CSVEGGEDKNIQYF. Full variable domain (outside the CDR3, taken from reference TRBV29-1 and TRBJ2-4): SAVISQKPSRDICQRGTSLTIQCQVDSQVTMMFWYRQQPGQSLTLIATANQGSEATYESGFVIDKFPISRPNLTFSTLTVSNMSPEDSSIYLCSVEGGEDKNIQYFGAGTRLSVL.

This chain uses TRBV19 with TRBJ1-1; 10 positions agree with TRBD1. Germline CDR1 is LNHDA and CDR2 is SQIVND (reference sequence). V gave up 3 bases and J gave up 4 bases; unmatched junction bases: 5. There are 15 residues in the CDR3. CDR3 bases: TGTGCCAGTAGTATTATAAGGACAGGGGGCACTGAAGCTTTCTTT. It translates to CASSIIRTGGTEAFF.

V is TRBV18 and J is TRBJ2-7, with TRBD2 matching 9 bases. This CDR3 is built from 15 residues. Germline V gene sequence: CDR1 KGHSH, CDR2 LQKENI. V trimming: 0 bases; J trimming: 2 bases; junction bases outside the gene matches: 2. The chain's CDR3 is CASSPPGTSPYEQYF. The CDR3 DNA follows: TGTGCCAGCTCACCACCTGGGACTAGCCCCTACGAGCAGTACTTC.

V is TRBV7-2 and J is TRBJ1-5, with D possibly being TRBD1 (5 bases). Trimming pared 0 bases from V and 6 bases from J, leaving 9 bases between. The CDR3 spans 14 residues. Germline CDR1 SGHTA, CDR2 FQGNSA. CDR3 loop: CASSLARGGQPQHF. DNA of the CDR3: TGTGCCAGCAGCTTAGCGCGGGGGGGTCAGCCCCAGCATTTT.

This chain connects TRBV19 to TRBJ2-1; D remains unclear. V gave up 8 bases and J gave up 4 bases, with 12 bases separating them. The CDR3 runs 13 residues. CDR1 is LNHDA, CDR2 SQIVND, per germline (reference sequence). The CDR3 region has the DNA TGTGCCAGTTCGACCGATGGGTACAATGAGCAGTTCTTC. It encodes CASSTDGYNEQFF.

V gene TRBV10-3 combines with J gene TRBJ1-5; TRBD1 agrees at 10 bases. J was trimmed by 5 bases and V by 6 bases; bases with no gene match: 7. Germline V gene data show CDR1 as ENHRY and CDR2 as SYGVKD. The CDR3 covers 15 residues. The CDR3 DNA is TGTGCCATCAGCAGGACAGGGGGAAGTGATCAGCCCCAGCATTTT. This sequence encodes CAISRTGGSDQPQHF.